This TCR beta chain was obtained from a study of blood T cells in healthy people across ages. Germline V gene data show CDR1 as SQVTM and CDR2 as ANQGSEA. The CDR3 extends over 10 amino acids. V lost 2 bases to trimming and J lost 13 bases, with 11 bases between them. PCR was performed a second time for about 7 to 12 cycles using a sample-barcoded 5' primer and a J-beta primer mix. TCRdb analysed the 5' RACE reads with MiXCR anew, one entry per CDR3 protein. The profile shows about 1.1 million distinct CDR3 sequences, 30% to 40% of them singletons. There are a few counts of this clonotype. Its antigen is currently unknown. Study outcomes and limitations: Unsorted PBMCs prevented conclusive naive versus antigen-experienced comparison.

The rearrangement uses TRBV29-1 and TRBJ1-2; weak D call: TRBD1 (5 bases). Sequenced input: blood. The receptor was isolated from a man between 18 and 29 years old in good health. The chain's CDR3 is CSVERGTGTF. CDR3 nucleotides: TGCAGCGTTGAAAGGGGAACAGGCACCTTC.